This passage covers 13 T cell receptor beta chains from one sample sequenced in a study of blood T cell repertoires in COVID-19. Some clones are missing from TCRdb's copy, which holds only in-frame ones; the method was immunoSEQ multiplex PCR. This table holds roughly 250,000 clones, approximately 90% found once. Input material: peripheral blood. These receptors were collected from a man aged 30 to 39 with acute or convalescent COVID-19.

V and J are TRBV7-9 and TRBJ1-3; 10 nucleotides match TRBD1. The CDR3 contains 15 residues. Germline trimming cut 5 bases from V and 7 bases from J; bases unmatched to any gene: 8. Germline values: CDR1 SEHNR, CDR2 FQNEAQ (reference sequence). For the CDR3, the DNA is TGTGCCAGCAGCATAAGACAGGGGGCGGCGAACACCATATATTTT. It is translated as CASSIRQGAANTIYF.

The chain employs TRBV28 and TRBJ2-7, with TRBD1 identical over 7 bases. CDR1 MDHEN and CDR2 SYDVKM come from the germline V gene. This CDR3 has 15 amino acids. Germline trimming cut 2 bases from V and 1 base from J; bases unmatched to any gene: 5. CDR3 bases: TGTGCCAGCAGTTTACCGGGACAGAGATCCTACGAGCAGTACTTC. The encoded protein is CASSLPGQRSYEQYF.

The chain combines TRBV2 with TRBJ1-4; D gene uncertain. The ends were cut back, 4 bases at V and 8 bases at J, with 17 bases in the middle. CDR3 length: 15 residues. Germline loops: CDR1 SNHLY, CDR2 FYNNEI. DNA for the CDR3: TGTGCCAGCAGTGCCGACAACCCGGGATTAGAAAAACTGTTTTTT. Amino acid sequence: CASSADNPGLEKLFF. Full variable domain (outside the CDR3, taken from reference TRBV2 and TRBJ1-4): EPEVTQTPSHQVTQMGQEVILRCVPISNHLYFYWYRQILGQKVEFLVSFYNNEISEKSEIFDDQFSVERPDGSNFTLKIRSTKLEDSAMYFCASSADNPGLEKLFFGSGTQLSVL.

CDR3 bases: TGTGCCAGCAGCTTGGCCCCGGGGAATCGCGAAAAACTGTTTTTT. This gives the protein CASSLAPGNREKLFF. The rearrangement joins TRBV5-5 to TRBJ1-4, with unresolved D. Trimming pared 0 bases from V and 8 bases from J, leaving 14 bases between. The CDR3 sequence is 15 residues long. Germline V gene data show CDR1 as SGHKS and CDR2 as YYEKEE (reference sequence).

J is TRBJ2-1 and V is TRBV20-1; 8 positions match TRBD2. The CDR3 covers 17 residues. Germline loops: CDR1 DFQATT, CDR2 SNEGSKA (reference sequence). V was pared by 3 bases and J by 10 bases, with 20 bases of the junction left unmatched. CDR3 bases: TGCAGTGCTAGTCAGCGTCGGACGGGGGGGCGATGGTGGGAGCAGTTCTTC. It translates to CSASQRRTGGRWWEQFF.

The genes are TRBV19 and TRBJ2-2; the match to TRBD1 covers 7 bases. The V gene's germline CDR1 is LNHDA and CDR2 SQIVND (reference sequence). V gave up 5 bases and J gave up 6 bases; unmatched junction bases: 12. CDR3 size: 16 residues. The CDR3 is CASSVYTGAGAGELFF. The CDR3 DNA reads TGTGCCAGTAGTGTCTATACAGGGGCGGGCGCCGGGGAGCTGTTTTTT.

Notes on this clone: An end of the junction differs from the germline gene, which may be a read error. This chain uses TRBV7-7 with TRBJ1-5; D gene unclear. The CDR3 has 14 amino acids. Per germline, CDR1 SSHAT and CDR2 FNYEAQ (reference sequence). In DNA form, the CDR3 reads TGTGCTAGCAGCTCGAACAATAGCAATCAGCCCCAGCATTTT. Its protein product is CASSSNNSNQPQHF.

The chain employs TRBV6-5 and TRBJ1-1; D may be TRBD1 (5 bases). The CDR3 length is 13 residues. V was clipped by 4 bases and J by 5 bases, with 11 bases between them. The germline gives CDR1 MNHEY, CDR2 SVGAGI. CDR3 loop: CASSSNTGTEAFF. In DNA form, the CDR3 reads TGTGCCAGCAGTTCGAACACAGGTACTGAAGCTTTCTTT.

This chain links TRBV6-5 with TRBJ2-1; D is possibly TRBD2 (6 bases). Germline V gene data show CDR1 as MNHEY and CDR2 as SVGAGI. V was cut by 4 bases and J by 9 bases, with 22 bases left in between. The CDR3 is 16 amino acids. This CDR3 is CASSSPSGLVRGEQFF. CDR3 bases: TGTGCCAGCAGTTCACCGTCGGGACTCGTCCGGGGTGAGCAGTTCTTC.

The CDR3 sequence is CASSPLSSGRREQFF. The CDR3 DNA is TGTGCCAGCTCACCACTATCTAGCGGGCGGAGGGAGCAGTTCTTC. The rearrangement joins TRBV18 to TRBJ2-1; TRBD2 aligns across 8 bases. The J segment lost 10 bases and the V segment lost 1 base, leaving 9 bases of the junction unmatched. The germline V gene has CDR1 KGHSH and CDR2 LQKENI. This CDR3 has 15 residues.

The gene calls are TRBV5-1 and TRBJ2-2; D uncertain. The CDR3 has 13 residues. The germline V and J ends were trimmed by 4 bases and 4 bases, with 8 bases remaining between them. From germline, CDR1 is SGHRS and CDR2 YFSETQ. The CDR3 here is CASSLTSTGELFF. CDR3 nucleotide sequence: TGCGCCAGCAGCCTAACGAGCACCGGGGAGCTGTTTTTT.

The chain is built from TRBV7-3 and TRBJ2-5; D ambiguous. Trimming stripped 2 bases from V and 3 bases from J, with 7 bases between. Germline CDR1 reads SGHTA; CDR2 reads FQGTGA. The CDR3 is made up of 13 amino acids. CDR3 residues: CASSLGQKETQYF. In DNA, the CDR3 is TGTGCCAGCAGCTTAGGGCAGAAAGAGACCCAGTACTTC.

V gene TRBV9 combines with J gene TRBJ1-6, with 7 bases aligning to TRBD1. Germline V gives CDR1 SGDLS, CDR2 YYNGEE. J lost 5 bases, V lost 0 bases, and 2 bases had no gene match. This CDR3 is 15 amino acids long. The CDR3, as DNA: TGTGCCAGCAGCGTAGAGGGACAGAATAATTCACCCCTCCACTTT. Its protein is CASSVEGQNNSPLHF.